Listed here are 19 T cell receptor beta chains from one sample, sequenced in a study of T-cell reconstitution after alpha-beta-depleted transplantation in children (dated by TCRdb to about 2016). Library preparation used PCR. The sequencer was an Illumina HiSeq 2500. Molecular barcoding was employed in the preparation of TCR libraries, with unique molecular identifiers being used to normalize TCRbeta repertoire quantification. The raw public data were reprocessed by TCRdb itself: fastp quality trimming at Q25, MiXCR clonotype calling, in-frame beta chains only. Every CDR3 protein is listed once, alongside the most common genes and DNA of its rows. The sample table shows about 310,000 distinct CDR3 sequences, and roughly 21% are seen once. The ten largest clones take up 10% to 11% of the sample. Read against the paper, the sample's treatment or condition label means: allogeneic hematopoietic cell transplantation with graft depleted of TCRalphabeta T cells and CD19 B cells.

The input for sequencing was PBMCs, mostly from graft donor cells, taken 180 days after TCRalphabeta/CD19-depleted stem cell transplant. Receptor source: a male patient younger than 18 who had a stem cell transplant for acute lymphoblastic leukemia, so the T cells may come from the graft donor.

The CDR3 reads CASSFGQNQETQYF. The CDR3, as DNA: TGTGCCAGCAGCTTCGGACAGAACCAAGAGACCCAGTACTTC. The chain employs TRBV7-9 and TRBJ2-5; possible D gene TRBD1, 6 bases. The length of the CDR3 is 14 residues. V lost 3 bases, J lost 0 bases, and 8 bases lay in between. Germline V gene sequence: CDR1 SEHNR, CDR2 FQNEAQ (reference sequence).

This clonotype was observed a few times. The chain joins TRBV20-1 to TRBJ1-1; TRBD1 matches at 8 bases. The germline gives CDR1 DFQATT, CDR2 SNEGSKA (reference sequence). V shed 1 base, J shed 4 bases, and the junction held 14 bases outside the gene matches. The CDR3 has 17 amino acids. The CDR3 nucleotides are TGCAGTGCTAGAGCCAGGGGGGCAGGGGGCGCGGGCACTGAAGCTTTCTTT. It encodes CSARARGAGGAGTEAFF.

This clonotype appeared a few times. This chain uses TRBV20-1 with TRBJ2-1; 12 bases are a match to TRBD1. CDR1 and CDR2 from the germline V gene are DFQATT and SNEGSKA (reference sequence). V lost 5 bases and J lost 8; bases outside the gene matches: 7. CDR3 length: 14 amino acids. CDR3 sequence reads: CSADRDRGPHEQFF. The DNA of the CDR3 is TGCAGTGCTGACCGGGACAGGGGGCCCCATGAGCAGTTCTTC.

The rearrangement uses TRBV5-1 and TRBJ1-1, with 7 bases matching TRBD1. CDR1 and CDR2 (germline): SGHRS, YFSETQ. The ends lost 2 bases at V and 4 bases at J; junction bases unmatched: 5. The CDR3 extends over 14 amino acids. CDR3 nucleotide sequence: TGCGCCAGCAGCTTCGCGACAGGGTCCACTGAAGCTTTCTTT. Encoded protein: CASSFATGSTEAFF.

This sequence joins TRBV20-1 and TRBJ2-7; TRBD2 aligns across 8 bases. The CDR3 has 17 amino acids. The trim removed 2 bases at V and 3 bases at J, leaving 15 bases unmatched. Germline assignment: CDR1 DFQATT and CDR2 SNEGSKA (reference sequence). The chain's CDR3 is CSARPRLARTGVYEQYF. CDR3 nucleotides: TGCAGTGCTAGACCACGACTAGCGCGAACGGGGGTCTACGAGCAGTACTTC.

V and J are TRBV27 and TRBJ2-2; TRBD2 matches at 7 bases. The V and J ends lost 0 bases and 6 bases, in that order; junction bases with no gene match: 7. Germline CDR1 and CDR2: MNHEY and SMNVEV (reference sequence). The CDR3 is 16 amino acids. The CDR3 nucleotides are TGTGCCAGCAGTTTATCGATTACTAGCGTGGCCGGGGAGCTGTTTTTT. The encoded protein is CASSLSITSVAGELFF.

This clonotype came up a few times. V is TRBV12-3 or TRBV12-4 and J is TRBJ2-7, with TRBD1 identical over 8 bases. The CDR3 has 16 residues. V gave up 2 bases and J gave up 2 bases; unmatched junction bases: 8. DNA of the CDR3: TGTGCCAGCAGTTTATTGGGGACAGGCCTCCCCTACGAGCAGTACTTC. It encodes CASSLLGTGLPYEQYF.

CDR3 nucleotide sequence: TGTGCCAGCAGCGCCGAAATAGCGGGAGGGAGAAAAAACATTCAGTACTTC. This sequence encodes CASSAEIAGGRKNIQYF. The chain joins TRBV5-4 to TRBJ2-4, with 11 bases fitting TRBD2. CDR3 length equals 17 residues. Germline CDR1 SGHNT, CDR2 YYREEE (reference sequence). The ends lost 4 bases at V and 4 bases at J; junction bases unmatched: 10.

The CDR3 is CASSPLGQGAVYEQYF. The DNA for the CDR3 is TGTGCCAGCAGCCCCCTGGGACAGGGCGCCGTATACGAGCAGTACTTC. The chain joins TRBV5-4 to TRBJ2-7; 9 positions agree with TRBD1. V lost 4 bases and J lost 4; bases outside the gene matches: 12. CDR3 length: 16 amino acids. CDR1 and CDR2 (germline): SGHNT, YYREEE (reference sequence). The entire variable domain, with the rest obtained from reference TRBV5-4 and TRBJ2-7, is as follows: ETGVTQSPTHLIKTRGQQVTLRCSSQSGHNTVSWYQQALGQGPQFIFQYYREEENGRGNFPPRFSGLQFPNYSSELNVNALELDDSALYLCASSPLGQGAVYEQYFGPGTRLTVT.

The chain joins TRBV21-1 to TRBJ1-5. TRBV21-1 has pseudogene status. The CDR3 is 15 amino acids. The chain's CDR3 is CASPRGCFDNQPQHF. CDR3 bases: TGTGCCAGCCCCCGAGGATGTTTTGATAATCAGCCCCAGCATTTT.

The rearrangement joins TRBV20-1 to TRBJ2-2; TRBD1 might be the D (6 bases). With 5 bases removed from V and 1 base from J, the gap between germline ends came to 14 bases. This CDR3 is built from 15 residues. CDR1 DFQATT and CDR2 SNEGSKA come from the germline V gene (reference sequence). CDR3 sequence: CSALEGQRNTGELFF. CDR3 in DNA: TGCAGTGCTCTTGAAGGACAGAGGAACACCGGGGAGCTGTTTTTT.

J is TRBJ2-7 and V is TRBV7-2; D uncertain. Trimming left V 6 bases short and J 4 bases short, with 16 bases between. Germline V gene data show CDR1 as SGHTA and CDR2 as FQGNSA. This CDR3 region has 14 residues. CDR3 amino acids: CASRLDVLVYEQYF. The CDR3 DNA follows: TGTGCCAGCAGATTGGACGTCCTCGTGTACGAGCAGTACTTC.

Only one count was recorded for this clonotype. The rearrangement uses TRBV7-9 and TRBJ1-1; TRBD1 aligns across 8 bases. Germline V gives CDR1 SEHNR, CDR2 FQNEAQ (reference sequence). CDR3 size: 16 residues. V lost 2 bases and J lost 3; bases outside the gene matches: 8. The CDR3 DNA reads as TGTGCCAGCAGCTTACGGGTTCAGGGGGCTTACACTGAAGCTTTCTTT. The encoded protein is CASSLRVQGAYTEAFF.

The chain couples TRBV5-1 to TRBJ1-2; D uncertain. Trimming took 4 bases from V and 8 from J, leaving 15 bases between them. Per the germline V gene, CDR1 is SGHRS and CDR2 is YFSETQ. The CDR3 consists of 13 residues. The CDR3 sequence: CASSATEDIGYTF. The CDR3 DNA follows: TGCGCCAGCAGCGCCACAGAGGATATAGGCTACACCTTC.

This clonotype turned up a few times. The chain combines TRBV7-9 with TRBJ1-5, with 8 bases identical to TRBD1. This CDR3 contains 12 residues. Germline V gives CDR1 SEHNR, CDR2 FQNEAQ (reference sequence). Trimming at V came to 8 bases and at J to 8 bases, leaving 5 bases not matched to a gene. CDR3 coding DNA: TGTGCCAGCGGCACAGGGGGAAAGCCCCAGCATTTT. Amino acids: CASGTGGKPQHF. Filled out from reference TRBV7-9 and TRBJ1-5, the complete variable domain reads DTGVSQNPRHKITKRGQNVTFRCDPISEHNRLYWYRQTLGQGPEFLTYFQNEAQLEKSRLLSDRFSAERPKGSFSTLEIQRTEQGDSAMYLCASGTGGKPQHFGDGTRLSIL.

This clonotype was seen more than once but under ten times. This sequence joins TRBV29-1 and TRBJ1-2, with 9 positions matching TRBD1. There are 13 residues in the CDR3. Germline V gene data show CDR1 as SQVTM and CDR2 as ANQGSEA. Unmatched junction bases numbered 6, after V lost 3 bases and J lost 7 bases. The CDR3 DNA is TGCAGCGTTGAGGGACAGGGAAGCAGTGGCTACACCTTC. This translates into CSVEGQGSSGYTF.

This clonotype was seen a handful of times. V usage is TRBV6-1 and J usage is TRBJ2-7; 7 nucleotides agree with TRBD2. Losses at the gene ends were 6 bases for V and 4 bases for J; bases not matched to a gene: 12. Germline assignment: CDR1 MNHNS and CDR2 SASEGT. The CDR3 is 15 residues long. The CDR3 DNA sequence: TGTGCCAGCAGCGACTTCGGGAGCGGGAAATACGAGCAGTACTTC. Amino acid sequence: CASSDFGSGKYEQYF.

The gene calls are TRBV20-1 and TRBJ2-7, with 12 bases that match TRBD2. The V and J ends lost 3 bases and 5 bases, in that order; junction bases with no gene match: 8. The length of the CDR3 is 15 residues. The germline V gene has CDR1 DFQATT and CDR2 SNEGSKA (reference sequence). The CDR3, as DNA: TGCAGTGCTAGTTCCAGACTAGCGGGAGTCAACGAGCAGTACTTC. The encoded protein is CSASSRLAGVNEQYF.

The table lists this clonotype with a few counts. The chain employs TRBV20-1 and TRBJ2-3, with 13 bases lining up with TRBD2. The CDR3 extends over 15 amino acids. Per the germline V gene, CDR1 is DFQATT and CDR2 is SNEGSKA (reference sequence). V was pared by 6 bases and J by 7 bases, with 10 bases of the junction left unmatched. DNA of the CDR3: TGCAGTGCCCCTATACTAGCGGGAGGGCCAAATACGCAGTATTTT. It translates to CSAPILAGGPNTQYF.